This T cell receptor beta chain was obtained from a study of beta chain features in type 1 diabetes. Germline CDR1 is MDHEN and CDR2 is SYDVKM. CDR3 length: 14 amino acids. V shed 3 bases and J 4 bases; nucleotides not matched to a gene: 3. Study observations and caveats: When Type 1 diabetes patients were examined, their TCRB CDR3s proved moderately but significantly shorter in all four CD4+ subsets.

This clone was detected ten times or more. The antigen is not known. Reverse transcription of all isolated RNA meant that expressed TCRB transcripts were sequenced. This table comes from immunoSEQ multiplex PCR, and its TCRdb copy is limited to in-frame clones, with some not included. The sample lists 120,000 or so clones, over 15% occurring once. The sequence was collected from a man aged 25 to 45 with type 1 diabetes. Material for sequencing was central memory CD4+ T cells from blood. The V and J genes are TRBV28 and TRBJ2-7, with 10 bases lining up with TRBD2. As DNA, the CDR3 is TGTGCCAGCAGTTTCCCTAGCGGGGGATACGAGCAGTACTTC. It specifies CASSFPSGGYEQYF.